The 25 T cell receptor beta chains given below trace back to one sample, sequenced in a study of T-cell reconstitution after alpha-beta-depleted transplantation in children. TCRbeta library preparation incorporated unique molecular identifiers. TCRdb re-derived calls from the PCR reads in MiXCR, one entry per CDR3 protein. There are some 350,000 distinct CDR3 sequences in the sample; 10% occur only once, and more than 2% lies in the top ten. Here the sequenced sample was PBMCs from the stem cell graft donor, taken from the stem cell graft. These TCRs come from a human donor who donated a stem cell graft to a child with acute lymphoblastic leukemia.

This clonotype was seen a handful of times. The rearrangement links TRBV4-3 to TRBJ2-3; the D gene is possibly TRBD2 (5 bases). Germline CDR1 and CDR2: LGHNA and YSLEER. The CDR3 contains 16 residues. Trimming shortened V by 1 base and J by 4 bases, and 15 bases separated the two germline ends. This CDR3 reads CASSQARYGLSDTQYF. The CDR3 nucleotides read TGCGCCAGCAGCCAAGCGCGGTATGGACTTTCAGATACGCAGTATTTT.

The rearrangement joins TRBV27 to TRBJ2-7; 8 positions agree with TRBD1. CDR3 length: 14 residues. CDR1 is MNHEY, CDR2 SMNVEV, per germline (reference sequence). Trimming removed 8 bases from V and 3 bases from J; junction bases left unmatched: 9. The CDR3 coding sequence is TGTGCCAGCCGACGGGGGACAGGACACTACGAGCAGTACTTC. Its translation: CASRRGTGHYEQYF.

This clonotype has more than one count but fewer than ten. The chain couples TRBV15 to TRBJ2-1; the match to TRBD2 covers 9 bases. The CDR3 spans 17 residues. Germline values: CDR1 LNHNV, CDR2 YYDKDF (reference sequence). The V and J ends lost 0 bases and 7 bases, in that order; junction bases with no gene match: 10. The DNA of the CDR3 is TGTGCCACCAGCAGAGATCCGGCGGGAGGGCCAAGGAATGAGCAGTTCTTC. Translated, it gives CATSRDPAGGPRNEQFF.

The CDR3 reads CAISATGVPNYEQYF. The CDR3 DNA reads TGTGCCATCAGTGCTACAGGGGTCCCCAACTACGAGCAGTACTTC. The rearrangement joins TRBV10-3 to TRBJ2-7, with 7 bases identical to TRBD1. Losses at the gene ends were 4 bases for V and 3 bases for J; bases not matched to a gene: 9. The germline CDR1 and CDR2 sequences are ENHRY and SYGVKD. CDR3 length: 15 amino acids.

This chain links TRBV11-2 with TRBJ2-4; possibly TRBD2 for D (6 bases). CDR3 length: 16 amino acids. The ends were cut back, 5 bases at V and 1 base at J, with 15 bases in the middle. Germline values: CDR1 SGHAT, CDR2 FQNNGV. The CDR3: CASSPGTYQAKNIQYF. The CDR3 coding sequence is TGTGCCAGCAGCCCGGGGACTTATCAGGCCAAAAACATTCAGTACTTC.

This clonotype occurred a few times. J is TRBJ2-1 and V is TRBV7-9; 8 bases align to TRBD1. Per the germline V gene, CDR1 is SEHNR and CDR2 is FQNEAQ (reference sequence). Trimming took 4 bases from V and 8 from J; bases not matched to a gene: 7. This CDR3 contains 14 residues. CDR3 loop: CASSWTGTRDEQFF. Written as DNA, the CDR3 is TGTGCCAGCAGCTGGACAGGGACCCGGGATGAGCAGTTCTTC.

This clonotype occurred many times. The chain uses TRBV20-1 and TRBJ2-1; 12 bases are a match to TRBD2. The CDR3 runs to 15 residues. Unmatched junction bases numbered 5, after V lost 0 bases and J lost 8 bases. The germline gives CDR1 DFQATT, CDR2 SNEGSKA (reference sequence). CDR3 sequence: CSARDSTSGRHEQFF. The CDR3 nucleotides are TGCAGTGCTAGAGATAGTACTAGCGGGAGGCATGAGCAGTTCTTC.

As for this clonotype: The germline gene is not matched at one end of the junction; a read error may be the cause. V gene TRBV18 combines with J gene TRBJ2-1; possibly TRBD2 for D (6 bases). In germline, CDR1 is KGHSH, CDR2 LQKENI. CDR3 length: 16 residues. The CDR3 here is CVSSPPGIAANNEQFF. CDR3 DNA: TGTGTCAGCTCACCACCGGGAATAGCGGCTAACAATGAGCAGTTCTTC.

This clonotype was picked up many times. The rearrangement joins TRBV27 to TRBJ2-7; D ambiguous. The CDR3 runs to 13 residues. Germline V gene lookup returns CDR1 MNHEY and CDR2 SMNVEV (reference sequence). Trimming stripped 5 bases from V and 3 bases from J, with 11 bases between. The CDR3 loop reads CASSRLVNYEQYF. CDR3 coding DNA: TGTGCCAGCAGTCGGCTAGTTAACTACGAGCAGTACTTC.

The sample holds many counts of this clonotype. The J gene is TRBJ2-2, the V gene TRBV6-1; 8 bases map to TRBD2. V shed 6 bases and J 2 bases; nucleotides not matched to a gene: 11. The CDR3 has 17 residues. Germline lookup yields CDR1 MNHNS and CDR2 SASEGT. DNA of the CDR3: TGTGCCAGCAGATCACGGGAGGGACGGATAAACACCGGGGAGCTGTTTTTT. This sequence encodes CASRSREGRINTGELFF.

This clonotype has only a few counts. This chain joins TRBV6-2 or TRBV6-3 and TRBJ2-7; 7 bases are shared with TRBD2. CDR3 length: 15 residues. Germline CDR1 MNHEY, CDR2 SVGEGT. Trimming at V came to 2 bases and at J to 5 bases, leaving 9 bases not matched to a gene. The CDR3 DNA follows: TGTGCCAGCAGTTACGGACTAGTCTCCTTCCACGAGCAGTACTTC. This encodes CASSYGLVSFHEQYF.

This clonotype turned up a few times. The rearrangement links TRBV15 to TRBJ1-3; D uncertain. Trimming cost V 2 bases and J 1 base, with 12 bases left between them. This CDR3 contains 16 residues. CDR1 is LNHNV and CDR2 is YYDKDF in the germline V gene (reference sequence). The CDR3: CATSRIQGISGNTIYF. The CDR3 DNA reads TGTGCCACCAGCAGAATTCAAGGGATATCTGGAAACACCATATATTTT.

The chain is built from TRBV6-6 and TRBJ1-1, with D unresolved. This CDR3 spans 13 amino acids. V was shortened by 7 bases and J by 1 base, with 10 bases between the two germline ends. From germline, CDR1 is MNHNY and CDR2 SVGAGI (reference sequence). This CDR3 reads CASTEETNTEAFF. The CDR3 bases are TGTGCCAGCACAGAGGAAACGAACACTGAAGCTTTCTTT.

The chain uses TRBV7-2 and TRBJ2-2; D unclear. The germline gives CDR1 SGHTA, CDR2 FQGNSA. Between the trimmed V and J ends, which lost 5 bases and 3 bases, there was a span of 13 bases. The CDR3 has 15 amino acids. The CDR3 nucleotides read TGTGCCAGCAGCCCCAGGTTTTTTGACACCGGGGAGCTGTTTTTT. It yields the protein CASSPRFFDTGELFF. Combining the CDR3 with reference TRBV7-2 and TRBJ2-2 gives the whole variable domain GAGVSQSPSNKVTEKGKDVELRCDPISGHTALYWYRQSLGQGLEFLIYFQGNSAPDKSGLPSDRFSAERTGGSVSTLTIQRTQQEDSAVYLCASSPRFFDTGELFFGEGSRLTVL.

The chain couples TRBV12-3 or TRBV12-4 to TRBJ1-1, with D hard to call. This CDR3 region has 11 residues. V dropped 11 bases and J dropped 2 bases, with 9 bases sitting between them. This chain's CDR3 is CASRHNTEAFF. In DNA, the CDR3 is TGTGCCTCAAGGCATAACACTGAAGCTTTCTTT.

The chain carries TRBV20-1 and TRBJ2-7, with unresolved D. The CDR3 contains 14 residues. The V gene's germline CDR1 is DFQATT and CDR2 SNEGSKA (reference sequence). V lost 0 bases, J lost 3 bases, and 12 bases lay in between. This CDR3 reads CSARDPPSHYEQYF. CDR3 nucleotide sequence: TGCAGTGCTAGAGATCCTCCCAGTCACTACGAGCAGTACTTC.

This clonotype was observed many times. The chain uses TRBV15 and TRBJ2-1, with TRBD1 as a possible D gene (5 bases). Trimming cost V 3 bases and J 3 bases, with 18 bases left between them. This CDR3 spans 17 amino acids. Germline V gene data show CDR1 as LNHNV and CDR2 as YYDKDF (reference sequence). Here the CDR3 reads CATSSEFRVTNYNEQFF. CDR3 DNA sequence: TGTGCCACCAGCAGTGAATTCAGGGTTACCAACTACAATGAGCAGTTCTTC.

This clonotype turned up a few times. This chain joins TRBV2 and TRBJ1-2, with TRBD1 identical over 9 bases. The V segment lost 9 bases and the J segment 3 bases; nucleotides outside the gene matches: 8. CDR1 is SNHLY and CDR2 is FYNNEI in the germline V gene. This CDR3 has 14 amino acids. DNA of the CDR3: TGTGCCAGGGATACAGGGGGCGCGGACTATGGCTACACCTTC. This codes for CARDTGGADYGYTF.

This clonotype was observed at least ten times. The gene calls are TRBV6-1 and TRBJ1-6; no reliable D call. CDR3 length: 13 residues. The germline CDR1 and CDR2 sequences are MNHNS and SASEGT. Trimming removed 1 base from V and 13 bases from J, with 11 bases in between. The CDR3 DNA follows: TGTGCCAGCAGTGAAGACCTTGCCAGGCCCCTCCACTTT. Amino acids: CASSEDLARPLHF.

CDR3 bases: TGTGCCAGCAGTTTATCCTGGGGCTATGGCTACACCTTC. Translated, it gives CASSLSWGYGYTF. The rearrangement links TRBV27 to TRBJ1-2, with no clear D. V lost 0 bases and J 4 bases, leaving 6 bases between the germline ends. This CDR3 comprises 13 residues. Germline lookup yields CDR1 MNHEY and CDR2 SMNVEV (reference sequence).

The V call is TRBV4-1, the J call TRBJ2-7, with D possibly matching TRBD2 (6 bases). CDR3 length equals 15 residues. V shed 1 base and J shed 1 base, with 11 bases lying between them. From germline, CDR1 is MGHRA and CDR2 YSYEKL. CDR3 sequence (DNA): TGCGCCAGCAGCCAAGGTAGCGGTCATTCCTACGAGCAGTACTTC. Translating gives CASSQGSGHSYEQYF.

In its sample, this clonotype was seen many times. J is TRBJ2-4 and V is TRBV20-1, with D perhaps matching TRBD2 (6 bases). CDR3 size: 15 residues. V gave up 0 bases and J gave up 9 bases, with 18 bases separating them. Germline V lookup: CDR1 DFQATT, CDR2 SNEGSKA (reference sequence). For the CDR3, the DNA is TGCAGTGCTAGAGATACCGGGGGAGTCTTCGGCATTCAGTACTTC. It translates to CSARDTGGVFGIQYF.

The chain carries TRBV11-2 and TRBJ2-1; no clear D. Germline CDR1 SGHAT, CDR2 FQNNGV. V lost 7 bases to trimming and J lost 3 bases, with 22 bases between them. This CDR3 is built from 17 residues. In DNA form, the CDR3 reads TGTGCCAGCAACCATCCGTCCGACGTTCGCTTCTACAATGAGCAGTTCTTC. Translating it yields CASNHPSDVRFYNEQFF.

The chain carries TRBV7-2 and TRBJ2-3, with 8 nucleotides matching TRBD2. The junction had 2 bases not matched to a gene; V was cut back by 0 bases and J by 0 bases. The CDR3 spans 16 residues. Looked up from germline, CDR1 is SGHTA and CDR2 is FQGNSA. The CDR3 DNA is TGTGCCAGCAGCTTAGCTCTAGCGGGCAGCACAGATACGCAGTATTTT. Translating it yields CASSLALAGSTDTQYF.

V usage is TRBV4-1 and J usage is TRBJ1-5; no reliable D call. With 1 base removed from V and 8 bases from J, the gap between germline ends came to 9 bases. The CDR3 is 13 residues long. Per germline, CDR1 MGHRA and CDR2 YSYEKL. The CDR3 sequence is CASSQGPTEPQHF. CDR3 nucleotides: TGCGCCAGCAGCCAAGGGCCTACCGAGCCCCAGCATTTT.